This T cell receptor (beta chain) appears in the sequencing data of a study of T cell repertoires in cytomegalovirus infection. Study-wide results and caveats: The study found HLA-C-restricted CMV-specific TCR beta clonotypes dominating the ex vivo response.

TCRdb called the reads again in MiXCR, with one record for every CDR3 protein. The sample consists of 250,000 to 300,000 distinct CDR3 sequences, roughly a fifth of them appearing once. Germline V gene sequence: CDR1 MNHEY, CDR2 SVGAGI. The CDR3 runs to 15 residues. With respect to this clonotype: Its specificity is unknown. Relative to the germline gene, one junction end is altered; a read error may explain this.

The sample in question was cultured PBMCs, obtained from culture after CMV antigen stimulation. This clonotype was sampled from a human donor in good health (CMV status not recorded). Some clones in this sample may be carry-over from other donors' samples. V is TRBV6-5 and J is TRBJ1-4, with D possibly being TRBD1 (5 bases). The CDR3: CASSNSGQSNEKLFF. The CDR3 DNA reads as TGTGCCAGCAGTAACTCGGGGCAGTCTAATGAAAAACTGTTTTTT.